Listed below are T cell receptor beta chains from one sample, sequenced in a study of T cells in Graves' hyperthyroidism and ophthalmopathy. TCRdb re-analysed the multiplex PCR reads in MiXCR, keeping a single row per CDR3 protein. The sample has 500,000 to 550,000 distinct CDR3 sequences; nearly 20% are singletons. Sequencing used blood. Source of these receptors: a man aged 35-49 years with Graves' ophthalmopathy. The CDR3 runs from the conserved cysteine through the conserved F or W. Fields, in order: clone size, CDR3 length, V gene, D gene, J gene, CDR3 DNA, CDR3 protein. A D gene is named only where the DNA matches it firmly. Clone sizes are given selectively: once, few, many, or a class where the clone is expanded.

>.|15|TRBV7-9|.|TRBJ2-1
TGTGCCAGCAGCCTCCGCGGTACGGAGCACAATGAGCAGTTCTTC
CASSLRGTEHNEQFF
>.|13|TRBV7-2|.|TRBJ2-1
TGTGCCAGCAGCTTAGGGTTGCCCCATGAGCAGTTCTTC
CASSLGLPHEQFF
>.|13|TRBV7-9|.|TRBJ1-4
TGTGCCAGCAGCTCCCCTCAGACAAGTGGACTGTTTTTT
CASSSPQTSGLFF
>many|14|TRBV2|.|TRBJ1-5
TGTGCCAGCAGAGGACAAGGAAAGGGTCAGCCCCAGCATTTT
CASRGQGKGQPQHF
>many|14|TRBV5-1|.|TRBJ1-2
TGCGCCAGCAGCCCGAGAGACGGAAACTATGGCTACACCTTC
CASSPRDGNYGYTF
>many|13|TRBV11-2|TRBD1|TRBJ2-7
TGTGCCAGCAGCCGGGACAGGGTCTACGAGCAGTACTTC
CASSRDRVYEQYF
>many|14|TRBV7-8|.|TRBJ1-1
TGTGCCAGCACATCGAACCTGATGAACACTGAAGCTTTCTTT
CASTSNLMNTEAFF
>many|16|TRBV12-3/TRBV12-4|.|TRBJ2-6
TGTGCCAGCATCCCATGGGGGGCGGCTGGGGCCAACGTCCTGACTTTC
CASIPWGAAGANVLTF
>many|18|TRBV13|TRBD1|TRBJ2-1
TGTGCCAGCAGCTCCTGGGGGACAGACTCACAGGGGTCCGATGAGCAGTTCTTC
CASSSWGTDSQGSDEQFF
>few|14|TRBV28|.|TRBJ2-3
TGTGCCAGCAGTCCCGGGTCAGGAAAAGATACGCAGTATTTT
CASSPGSGKDTQYF
>.|17|TRBV19|TRBD2|TRBJ2-3
TGTGCCAGTGCTCCGGGACTAGCGGGAGTTAGGACAGATACGCAGTATTTT
CASAPGLAGVRTDTQYF
>.|15|TRBV5-6|.|TRBJ2-1
TGTGCCAGCAGGTGGGGGGGCCCAGCGGCCAATGAGCAGTTCTTC
CASRWGGPAANEQFF
>.|15|TRBV7-2|TRBD2|TRBJ2-7
TGTGCCAGCAGCCGTAGCGGGAGGGCGGCAAACGAGCAGTACTTC
CASSRSGRAANEQYF
>few|12|TRBV20-1|.|TRBJ2-1
TGCAGTGGGGAAGGACAGTACAATGAGCAGTTCTTC
CSGEGQYNEQFF
>.|16|TRBV7-8|TRBD2|TRBJ2-5
TGTGCCAGCAGCTATCTACTAGCGGGAGTTTTAGAGACCCAGTACTTC
CASSYLLAGVLETQYF
>few|14|TRBV7-6|TRBD1|TRBJ2-5
TGTGCCAGCAGCGGGGGACAGAACCAAGAGACCCAGTACTTC
CASSGGQNQETQYF
>.|17|TRBV27|.|TRBJ2-1
TGTGCCAGCAGTTCAACCCAGGGGGGGGGTAGGTCCAATGAGCAGTTCTTC
CASSSTQGGGRSNEQFF